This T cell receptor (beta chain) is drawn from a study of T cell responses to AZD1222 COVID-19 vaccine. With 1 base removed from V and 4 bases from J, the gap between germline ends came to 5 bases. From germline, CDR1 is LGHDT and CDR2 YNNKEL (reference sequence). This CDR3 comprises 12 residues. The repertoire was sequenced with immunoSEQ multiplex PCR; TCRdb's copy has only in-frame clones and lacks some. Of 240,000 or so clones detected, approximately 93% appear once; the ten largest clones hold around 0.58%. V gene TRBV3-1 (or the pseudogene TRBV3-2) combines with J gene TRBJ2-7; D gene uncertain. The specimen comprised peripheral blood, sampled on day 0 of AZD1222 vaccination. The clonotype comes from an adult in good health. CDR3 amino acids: CASSQAQYEQYF. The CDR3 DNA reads TGTGCCAGCAGCCAAGCGCAATACGAGCAGTACTTC.